The rows below give T cell receptor beta chains drawn from one sample of a study of blood T cells in healthy people across ages. Via MiXCR, TCRdb re-called the 5' RACE reads, giving one row per CDR3 protein. The sample shows roughly 900,000 distinct CDR3 sequences, less than 35% of them seen only once. The source material was blood. These receptors were obtained from a woman aged 80 or over in good health. The CDR3 runs from the conserved cysteine through the conserved F or W. The order of the fields is clone size, J gene, V gene, D gene, CDR3 DNA, CDR3 protein. A D gene is named only where the DNA matches it firmly. Size is omitted from some rows. Given values are once, few, many or a class for expanded clones.

clone size: few; J gene: TRBJ2-3; V gene: TRBV6-5; D gene: NA; CDR3 DNA: TGTGCCAGCAGCGGACTTCATACGCAGTATTTT; CDR3 protein: CASSGLHTQYF
clone size: NA; J gene: TRBJ2-2; V gene: TRBV3-1; D gene: TRBD2; CDR3 DNA: TGTGCCAGCAGCCAAATAGGACTAGCGGGGGGGCTTACCGCGAACACCGGGGAGCTGTTTTTT; CDR3 protein: CASSQIGLAGGLTANTGELFF
clone size: many; J gene: TRBJ2-4; V gene: TRBV6-2/TRBV6-3; D gene: NA; CDR3 DNA: TGTGCCAGCAGGAGGACGGTCTTTATAGCCAAAAACATTCAGTACTTC; CDR3 protein: CASRRTVFIAKNIQYF
clone size: NA; J gene: TRBJ1-1; V gene: TRBV11-2; D gene: NA; CDR3 DNA: TGTGCCAGCAGCTTGGCAAACAGTGGCACTGAAGCTTTCTTT; CDR3 protein: CASSLANSGTEAFF
clone size: many; J gene: TRBJ2-3; V gene: TRBV11-2; D gene: NA; CDR3 DNA: TGTGCCAGCAGCCACTCGAGGACGCAGTATTTT; CDR3 protein: CASSHSRTQYF
clone size: NA; J gene: TRBJ2-7; V gene: TRBV7-2; D gene: TRBD2; CDR3 DNA: TGTGCCAGCAGCTCGAGGACTAGCGGGAGGATCTCCTACGAGCAGTACTTC; CDR3 protein: CASSSRTSGRISYEQYF
clone size: many; J gene: TRBJ1-5; V gene: TRBV15; D gene: NA; CDR3 DNA: TGTGCCACCAGCGTAATCGACACTAGCAATCAGCCCCAGCATTTT; CDR3 protein: CATSVIDTSNQPQHF
clone size: NA; J gene: TRBJ1-1; V gene: TRBV9; D gene: TRBD1; CDR3 DNA: TGTGCCAGCAGCTGGGGACAGGGCACTGAAGCTTTCTTT; CDR3 protein: CASSWGQGTEAFF
clone size: many; J gene: TRBJ2-7; V gene: TRBV20-1; D gene: TRBD1; CDR3 DNA: TGCAGTGCTAATCCCTTACAGGGGATGTACGAGCAGTACTTC; CDR3 protein: CSANPLQGMYEQYF
clone size: NA; J gene: TRBJ2-1; V gene: TRBV3-1; D gene: NA; CDR3 DNA: TGTGCCAGCAGCCATGACGCCTACAATGAGCAGTTCTTC; CDR3 protein: CASSHDAYNEQFF
clone size: few; J gene: TRBJ1-1; V gene: TRBV18; D gene: NA; CDR3 DNA: TGTGCCAGCTCAGAGGTGACAGTGCCGAACACTGAAGCTTTCTTT; CDR3 protein: CASSEVTVPNTEAFF
clone size: NA; J gene: TRBJ2-5; V gene: TRBV27; D gene: NA; CDR3 DNA: TGTGCCAGCAGTTTATGGGCAGGCGTCACTACTCGAATGGGGGAGCAGTACTTC; CDR3 protein: CASSLWAGVTTRMGEQYF
clone size: many; J gene: TRBJ2-1; V gene: TRBV12-3/TRBV12-4; D gene: TRBD2; CDR3 DNA: TGTGCCAGCAGTGACCCGGGACTAGCGGGGGGGCCCCACAATGAGCAGTTCTTC; CDR3 protein: CASSDPGLAGGPHNEQFF
clone size: many; J gene: TRBJ2-1; V gene: TRBV3-1; D gene: TRBD2; CDR3 DNA: TGTGCCAGCAGCCAAGAAGGAAGCGGGGGGGCTACTGAGCAGTTCTTC; CDR3 protein: CASSQEGSGGATEQFF
clone size: few; J gene: TRBJ2-2; V gene: TRBV7-2; D gene: TRBD1; CDR3 DNA: TGTGCCAGCAGCTCTCGGACAGGGAGTCGCACCGGGGAGCTGTTTTTT; CDR3 protein: CASSSRTGSRTGELFF
clone size: NA; J gene: TRBJ2-5; V gene: TRBV3-1; D gene: TRBD2; CDR3 DNA: TGTGCCAGCAGCCAAGAACACAGGACTAGCGGGTTACAAGAGACCCAGTACTTC; CDR3 protein: CASSQEHRTSGLQETQYF
clone size: many; J gene: TRBJ2-3; V gene: TRBV29-1; D gene: NA; CDR3 DNA: TGCAGCGTTGCGAAAGGACTATATTCTAGCACAGATACGCAGTATTTT; CDR3 protein: CSVAKGLYSSTDTQYF
clone size: few; J gene: TRBJ2-1; V gene: TRBV7-2; D gene: TRBD2; CDR3 DNA: TGTGCCAGCAGCGTTAGCGCTAGCGGGGGGGCCTATGAGCAGTTCTTC; CDR3 protein: CASSVSASGGAYEQFF
clone size: many; J gene: TRBJ2-5; V gene: TRBV7-2; D gene: TRBD2; CDR3 DNA: TGTGCCAGCAGCTCTTCTAGCGGGGGTTACCAAGAGACCCAGTACTTC; CDR3 protein: CASSSSSGGYQETQYF
clone size: NA; J gene: TRBJ2-2; V gene: TRBV15; D gene: NA; CDR3 DNA: TGTGCCACCAGCAGAGACCCTAGCGCTGGCGGGGAGCTGTTTTTT; CDR3 protein: CATSRDPSAGGELFF
clone size: many; J gene: TRBJ2-1; V gene: TRBV7-2; D gene: TRBD2; CDR3 DNA: TGTGCCAGCAGCTTAGCCAGCGGGGGCCGCTACAATGAGCAGTTCTTC; CDR3 protein: CASSLASGGRYNEQFF
clone size: many; J gene: TRBJ1-2; V gene: TRBV10-2; D gene: NA; CDR3 DNA: TGCGCCAGCATGCGGGATGACTATGGCTACACCTTC; CDR3 protein: CASMRDDYGYTF
clone size: many; J gene: TRBJ2-6; V gene: TRBV12-3/TRBV12-4; D gene: NA; CDR3 DNA: TGTGCCAGCAGTTTAAACCTCCCTGGGGCCAACGTCCTGACTTTC; CDR3 protein: CASSLNLPGANVLTF
clone size: many; J gene: TRBJ2-1; V gene: TRBV20-1; D gene: TRBD2; CDR3 DNA: TGCAGTGCTGAGACCCTAGCGGGGGGTTACAATGAGCAGTTCTTC; CDR3 protein: CSAETLAGGYNEQFF
clone size: many; J gene: TRBJ2-7; V gene: TRBV7-9; D gene: TRBD1; CDR3 DNA: TGTGCCAGCCCCCTTGCGGAGACAGGGGTAACCTACGAGCAGTACTTC; CDR3 protein: CASPLAETGVTYEQYF
clone size: few; J gene: TRBJ2-1; V gene: TRBV19; D gene: NA; CDR3 DNA: TGTGCCAGTAGTATAGAAAGGAGGGGTCCCTTCAATGAGCAGTTCTTC; CDR3 protein: CASSIERRGPFNEQFF
clone size: few; J gene: TRBJ1-3; V gene: TRBV27; D gene: NA; CDR3 DNA: TGTGCCAGCAGTACTGGGGCCTTTCTCTCTGGAAACACCATATATTTT; CDR3 protein: CASSTGAFLSGNTIYF
clone size: NA; J gene: TRBJ2-1; V gene: TRBV11-3; D gene: NA; CDR3 DNA: TGTGCCAGCAGCCGGGACCTAAGCTCCTACAATGAGCAGTTCTTC; CDR3 protein: CASSRDLSSYNEQFF
clone size: many; J gene: TRBJ1-5; V gene: TRBV12-3/TRBV12-4; D gene: NA; CDR3 DNA: TGTGCCAGCAGTTTCACGGGGGGGGGTCAGCCCCAGCATTTT; CDR3 protein: CASSFTGGGQPQHF
clone size: once; J gene: TRBJ2-1; V gene: TRBV10-3; D gene: NA; CDR3 DNA: TGTGCCATCACCGAGGGGTCCAGGGTATCCTACAATGAGAAGTTCTTC; CDR3 protein: CAITEGSRVSYNEKFF
clone size: few; J gene: TRBJ1-2; V gene: TRBV7-9; D gene: TRBD1; CDR3 DNA: TGTGCCAGCAGCGGGGACAGCCACTATGGCTACACCTTC; CDR3 protein: CASSGDSHYGYTF
clone size: NA; J gene: TRBJ2-7; V gene: TRBV6-2/TRBV6-3; D gene: TRBD2; CDR3 DNA: TGTGCCAGCAGGGCGAGCGGGGCTACCTACGAGCAGTACTTC; CDR3 protein: CASRASGATYEQYF
clone size: NA; J gene: TRBJ2-2; V gene: TRBV7-2; D gene: NA; CDR3 DNA: TGTGCCAGCAGCTTAGTTCCAGGGGTGGGCACCGGGGAGCTGTTTTTT; CDR3 protein: CASSLVPGVGTGELFF
clone size: many; J gene: TRBJ2-7; V gene: TRBV7-2; D gene: NA; CDR3 DNA: TGTGCCAGCAGCCTCCTGAGGGGAAACGAGCAGTACTTC; CDR3 protein: CASSLLRGNEQYF
clone size: many; J gene: TRBJ2-3; V gene: TRBV24-1; D gene: TRBD1; CDR3 DNA: TGTGCCACCAGTGACAGGACAGGGGGATACCTTTTTGATACGCAGTATTTT; CDR3 protein: CATSDRTGGYLFDTQYF